These 20 T cell receptor beta chains share one sample of origin, sequenced in a study of B cell selection in AIRE deficiency. Sorting defined conventional CD4 T cells as CD4+CD127+. Clones were sequenced by immunoSEQ multiplex PCR, and TCRdb holds only the in-frame ones, with some missing. The sample includes about 25,000 clones, 96% of them seen just once. Sequenced material: CD4+CD127+ conventional T cells sorted from PBMCs. The receptors here all came from a human donor in good health.

The rearrangement uses TRBV6-1 and TRBJ1-2; possibly TRBD1 for D (6 bases). CDR1 and CDR2 from the germline V gene are MNHNS and SASEGT. Trimming left V 7 bases short and J 6 bases short, with 15 bases between. The CDR3 runs to 13 residues. The DNA for the CDR3 is TGTGCCAGCATGGGGCCCTACAGGGATGGCTACACCTTC. Amino acid sequence: CASMGPYRDGYTF.

The V gene is TRBV9, the J gene TRBJ2-7; 7 bases match TRBD2. The CDR3 consists of 15 residues. CDR1 is SGDLS, CDR2 YYNGEE, per germline. After removal of 0 bases from V and 4 bases from J, the junction contained 7 bases not matched to a gene. CDR3 residues: CASSVGGDYLYEQYF. The CDR3 DNA sequence: TGTGCCAGCAGCGTAGGGGGGGACTACTTATACGAGCAGTACTTC.

The chain recombines TRBV29-1 with TRBJ2-7, with a tentative D call TRBD1 (6 bases). This CDR3 is built from 14 residues. V was cut by 5 bases and J by 3 bases, with 17 bases left in between. The V gene's germline CDR1 is SQVTM and CDR2 ANQGSEA. CDR3 loop: CSVKSQGKHYEQYF. The CDR3 bases are TGCAGCGTTAAATCACAGGGAAAGCACTACGAGCAGTACTTC.

The chain has TRBV2 and TRBJ2-7; possible D gene TRBD2, 6 bases. This CDR3 region has 16 residues. Per germline, CDR1 SNHLY and CDR2 FYNNEI. Trimming took 8 bases from V and 1 from J, leaving 21 bases between them. DNA of the CDR3: TGTGCCAGCTCCCTACCAGTCGGGAGAAAATCCTACGAGCAGTACTTC. This gives the protein CASSLPVGRKSYEQYF.

This chain joins TRBV6-5 and TRBJ1-4; D might be TRBD1 (5 bases). The CDR3 sequence is 14 residues long. Germline V gene sequence: CDR1 MNHEY, CDR2 SVGAGI. V shed 5 bases and J shed 4 bases, with 11 bases lying between them. The chain's CDR3 is CASSKGRINEKLFF. CDR3 bases: TGTGCCAGCAGTAAGGGACGGATTAATGAAAAACTGTTTTTT.

Only one count was recorded for this clone. V and J are TRBV6-1 and TRBJ2-7; D remains ambiguous. This CDR3 has 11 residues. The germline V and J ends were trimmed by 4 bases and 1 base, with 2 bases remaining between them. Germline-derived CDR1 and CDR2 are MNHNS and SASEGT. CDR3 coding DNA: TGTGCCAGCAGTGCTTCCTACGAGCAGTACTTC. It encodes CASSASYEQYF.

The J gene is TRBJ1-2, the V gene TRBV28; D may be TRBD1 (5 bases). Trimming removed 3 bases at V and 2 bases at J, with 10 bases between. This CDR3 has 14 amino acids. CDR1 MDHEN and CDR2 SYDVKM come from the germline V gene. The CDR3 DNA sequence: TGTGCCAGCAGTTTCAGGGTATCCAACTATGGCTACACCTTC. It is translated as CASSFRVSNYGYTF.

This chain links TRBV28 with TRBJ2-3, with unresolved D. The CDR3 consists of 12 residues. V lost 1 base and J 11 bases, leaving 10 bases between the germline ends. Germline V gene data show CDR1 as MDHEN and CDR2 as SYDVKM. This chain's CDR3 is CASSLFTFGQYF. DNA for the CDR3: TGTGCCAGCAGTTTATTTACCTTTGGGCAGTATTTT.

The genes are TRBV6-4 and TRBJ1-2; D possibly corresponds to TRBD1 (5 bases). Germline loops: CDR1 MRHNA, CDR2 SNTAGT. The CDR3 extends over 14 amino acids. Trimming pared 0 bases from V and 4 bases from J, leaving 9 bases between. The CDR3 sequence is CASSDSSGGYGYTF. CDR3 sequence (DNA): TGTGCCAGCAGTGACTCGAGTGGGGGCTATGGCTACACCTTC.

This rearrangement joins TRBV6-5 to TRBJ1-3, with 8 positions matching TRBD1. The CDR3 has 15 amino acids. V shed 7 bases and J 5 bases; nucleotides not matched to a gene: 10. Germline CDR1 and CDR2: MNHEY and SVGAGI. The CDR3 is CASTPPRTGRNTIYF. The CDR3 bases are TGTGCCAGCACTCCCCCTAGGACAGGGAGAAACACCATATATTTT.

The chain employs TRBV5-1 and TRBJ2-7, with a possible D match to TRBD1 (6 bases). Trimming pared 3 bases from V and 0 bases from J, leaving 13 bases between. The CDR3 covers 15 residues. Germline CDR1 SGHRS, CDR2 YFSETQ. The CDR3 region has the DNA TGCGCCAGCAGCTCCCAAGGGGGTAGCTCCTACGAGCAGTACTTC. It specifies CASSSQGGSSYEQYF.

The rearrangement links TRBV6-1 to TRBJ2-5, with 7 bases matching TRBD2. The length of the CDR3 is 13 residues. The V and J ends lost 10 bases and 5 bases, in that order; junction bases with no gene match: 10. CDR1 and CDR2 from the germline V gene are MNHNS and SASEGT. The CDR3 protein is CATTNGLGETQYF. As DNA, the CDR3 is TGTGCCACCACTAACGGACTAGGGGAGACCCAGTACTTC.

The rearrangement links TRBV9 to TRBJ2-1, with 7 bases that match TRBD2. Trimming took 4 bases from V and 5 from J; bases not matched to a gene: 6. Germline V gene sequence: CDR1 SGDLS, CDR2 YYNGEE. The CDR3 has 14 amino acids. CDR3 in amino acids: CASSPSGMNNEQFF. DNA for the CDR3: TGTGCCAGCAGCCCAAGCGGGATGAACAATGAGCAGTTCTTC.

V gene TRBV5-1 combines with J gene TRBJ1-4; D remains ambiguous. The CDR3 runs 14 residues. Germline V lookup: CDR1 SGHRS, CDR2 YFSETQ. Between the trimmed V and J ends, which lost 3 bases and 5 bases, there was a span of 11 bases. The DNA of the CDR3 is TGCGCCAGCAGCTCGGTAGGAGGGAATGAAAAACTGTTTTTT. Amino acids: CASSSVGGNEKLFF.

The chain uses TRBV19 and TRBJ2-7; the D gene could be TRBD1 or TRBD2 (5 bases each). V was clipped by 5 bases and J by 2 bases, with 10 bases between them. Germline-derived CDR1 and CDR2 are LNHDA and SQIVND (reference sequence). This CDR3 contains 13 residues. CDR3 nucleotides: TGTGCCAGTAGTGAGGGGACCCCCTACGAGCAGTACTTC. Translating it yields CASSEGTPYEQYF.

This clone is a singleton in its sample. V is TRBV4-1 and J is TRBJ1-4, with unresolved D. V was pared by 0 bases and J by 5 bases, with 13 bases between. Germline V lookup: CDR1 MGHRA, CDR2 YSYEKL. This CDR3 has 16 amino acids. CDR3 nucleotides: TGCGCCAGCAGCCAAGATTACCCGGGAGTCAATGAAAAACTGTTTTTT. It yields the protein CASSQDYPGVNEKLFF.

The chain is built from TRBV6-4 and TRBJ2-7; D is possibly TRBD1 (5 bases). The CDR3 totals 14 residues. Deletions cut 7 bases from V and 4 bases from J, with 17 bases between. Germline assignment: CDR1 MRHNA and CDR2 SNTAGT. The CDR3 spells CASNLSRVKYEQYF. CDR3 sequence (DNA): TGTGCCAGCAACTTGAGCAGGGTGAAGTACGAGCAGTACTTC.

This clone was counted once. The gene calls are TRBV6-5 and TRBJ2-2; D uncertain. The CDR3 sequence is 14 residues long. Trimming left V 3 bases short and J 3 bases short, with 8 bases between. Germline CDR1 is MNHEY and CDR2 is SVGAGI. The CDR3: CASSYRGDTGELFF. CDR3 nucleotides: TGTGCCAGCAGTTATAGAGGAGACACCGGGGAGCTGTTTTTT.

V gene TRBV5-4 combines with J gene TRBJ2-3, with 12 bases fitting TRBD2. CDR3 length: 18 residues. J lost 2 bases, V lost 4 bases, and 11 bases had no gene match. Germline CDR1 SGHNT, CDR2 YYREEE (reference sequence). The chain's CDR3 is CASSRTSGTTAPTDTQYF. The DNA of the CDR3 is TGTGCCAGCAGCCGGACTAGCGGGACTACGGCCCCCACAGATACGCAGTATTTT.

V is TRBV5-4 and J is TRBJ2-3; 11 bases line up with TRBD2. The germline CDR1 and CDR2 sequences are SGHNT and YYREEE (reference sequence). This CDR3 spans 14 amino acids. Losses at the gene ends were 4 bases for V and 6 bases for J; bases not matched to a gene: 4. CDR3 loop: CASSPSGRRDTQYF. CDR3 DNA sequence: TGTGCCAGCAGCCCTAGCGGGAGGCGGGATACGCAGTATTTT.